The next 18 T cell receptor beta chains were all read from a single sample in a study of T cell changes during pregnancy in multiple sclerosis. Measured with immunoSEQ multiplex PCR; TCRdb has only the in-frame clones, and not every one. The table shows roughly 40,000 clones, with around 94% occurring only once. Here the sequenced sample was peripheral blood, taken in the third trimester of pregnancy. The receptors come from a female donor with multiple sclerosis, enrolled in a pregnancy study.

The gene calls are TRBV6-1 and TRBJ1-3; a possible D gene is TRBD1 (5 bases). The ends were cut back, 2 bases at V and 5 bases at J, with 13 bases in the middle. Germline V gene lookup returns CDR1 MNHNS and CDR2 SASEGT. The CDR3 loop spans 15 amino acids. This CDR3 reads CASSESLGTRNTIYF. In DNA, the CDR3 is TGTGCCAGCAGTGAATCTTTGGGGACTCGAAACACCATATATTTT.

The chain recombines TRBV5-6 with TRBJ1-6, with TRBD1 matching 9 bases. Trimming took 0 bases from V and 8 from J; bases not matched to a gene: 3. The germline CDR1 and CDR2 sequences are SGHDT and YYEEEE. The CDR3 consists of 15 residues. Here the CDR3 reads CASSLAGTGHSPLHF. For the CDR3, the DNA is TGTGCCAGCAGCTTGGCCGGGACAGGGCATTCACCCCTCCACTTT.

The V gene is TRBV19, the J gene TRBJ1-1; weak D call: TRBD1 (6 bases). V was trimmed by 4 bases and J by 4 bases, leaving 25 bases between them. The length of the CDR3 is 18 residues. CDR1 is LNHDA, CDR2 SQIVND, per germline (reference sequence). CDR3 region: CASSTPRGAGAGGTEAFF. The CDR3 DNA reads TGTGCCAGTAGTACCCCCCGGGGAGCGGGGGCCGGGGGCACTGAAGCTTTCTTT.

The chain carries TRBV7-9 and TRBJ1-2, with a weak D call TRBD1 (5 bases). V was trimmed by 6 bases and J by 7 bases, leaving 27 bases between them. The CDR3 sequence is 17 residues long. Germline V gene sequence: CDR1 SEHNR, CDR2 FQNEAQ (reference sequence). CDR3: CASRKITTTVPLGGYTF. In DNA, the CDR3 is TGTGCCAGCAGGAAAATCACGACGACAGTGCCCTTAGGTGGCTACACCTTC.

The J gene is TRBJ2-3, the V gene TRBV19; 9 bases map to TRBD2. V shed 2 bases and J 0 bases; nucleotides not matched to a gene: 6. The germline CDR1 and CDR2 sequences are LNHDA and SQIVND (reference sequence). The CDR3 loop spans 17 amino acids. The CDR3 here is CASSIKAGGPSTDTQYF. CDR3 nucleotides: TGTGCCAGTAGTATAAAAGCGGGGGGACCTAGCACAGATACGCAGTATTTT.

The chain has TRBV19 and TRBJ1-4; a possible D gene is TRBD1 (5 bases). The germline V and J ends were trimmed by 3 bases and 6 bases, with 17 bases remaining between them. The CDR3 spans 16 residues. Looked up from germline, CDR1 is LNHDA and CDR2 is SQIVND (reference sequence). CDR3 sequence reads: CASSIRKGLGDEKLFF. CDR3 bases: TGTGCCAGTAGTATTCGAAAGGGACTTGGGGATGAAAAACTGTTTTTT. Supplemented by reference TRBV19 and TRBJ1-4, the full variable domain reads DGGITQSPKYLFRKEGQNVTLSCEQNLNHDAMYWYRQDPGQGLRLIYYSQIVNDFQKGDIAEGYSVSREKKESFPLTVTSAQKNPTAFYLCASSIRKGLGDEKLFFGSGTQLSVL.

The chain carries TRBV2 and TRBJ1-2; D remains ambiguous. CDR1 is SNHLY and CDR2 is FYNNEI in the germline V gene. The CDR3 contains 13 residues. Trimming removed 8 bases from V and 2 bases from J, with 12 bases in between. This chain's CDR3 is CASGGGVNYGYTF. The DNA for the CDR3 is TGTGCCAGCGGAGGTGGTGTAAACTATGGCTACACCTTC.

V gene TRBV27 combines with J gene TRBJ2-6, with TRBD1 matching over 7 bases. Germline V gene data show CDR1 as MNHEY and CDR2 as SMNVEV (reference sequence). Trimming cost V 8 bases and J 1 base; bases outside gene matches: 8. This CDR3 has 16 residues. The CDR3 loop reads CASAGTERSGANVLTF. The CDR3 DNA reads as TGTGCCAGCGCCGGGACAGAGCGTTCTGGGGCCAACGTCCTGACTTTC.

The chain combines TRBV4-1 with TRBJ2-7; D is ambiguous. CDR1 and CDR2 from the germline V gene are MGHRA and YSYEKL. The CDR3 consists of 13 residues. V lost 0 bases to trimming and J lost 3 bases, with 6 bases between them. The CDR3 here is CASSQDLGYEQYF. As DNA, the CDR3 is TGCGCCAGCAGCCAAGATCTCGGCTACGAGCAGTACTTC.

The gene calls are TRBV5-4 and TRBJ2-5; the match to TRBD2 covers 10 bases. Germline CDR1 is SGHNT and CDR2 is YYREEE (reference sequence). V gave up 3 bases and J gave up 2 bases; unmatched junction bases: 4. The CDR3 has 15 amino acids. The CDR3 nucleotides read TGTGCCAGCAGCTCCGCTAGCGGGAGTCAAGAGACCCAGTACTTC. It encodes CASSSASGSQETQYF.

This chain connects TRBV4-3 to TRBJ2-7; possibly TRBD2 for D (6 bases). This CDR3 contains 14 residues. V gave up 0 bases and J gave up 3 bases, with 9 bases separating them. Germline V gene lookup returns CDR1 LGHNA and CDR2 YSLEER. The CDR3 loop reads CASSQDLGGYEQYF. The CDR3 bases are TGCGCCAGCAGCCAAGATCTCGGGGGCTACGAGCAGTACTTC.

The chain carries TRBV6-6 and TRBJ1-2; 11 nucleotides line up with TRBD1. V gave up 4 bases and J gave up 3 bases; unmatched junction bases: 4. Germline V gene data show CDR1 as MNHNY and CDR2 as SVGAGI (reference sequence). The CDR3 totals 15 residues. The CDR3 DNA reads TGTGCCAGCAGTTCCGGACAGGGGGCAGACTATGGCTACACCTTC. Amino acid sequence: CASSSGQGADYGYTF.

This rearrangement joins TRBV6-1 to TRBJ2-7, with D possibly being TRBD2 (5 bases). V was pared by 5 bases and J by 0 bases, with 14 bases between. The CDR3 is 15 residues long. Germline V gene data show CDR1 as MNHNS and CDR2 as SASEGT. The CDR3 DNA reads TGTGCCAGCAGTACGGGGATCCATAGCTCCTACGAGCAGTACTTC. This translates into CASSTGIHSSYEQYF.

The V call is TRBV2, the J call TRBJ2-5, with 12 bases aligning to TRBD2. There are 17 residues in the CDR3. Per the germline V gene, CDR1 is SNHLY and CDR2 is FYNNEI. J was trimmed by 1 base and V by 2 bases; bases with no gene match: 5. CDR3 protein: CASSEHLAGGGQETQYF. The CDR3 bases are TGTGCCAGCAGTGAACATCTAGCGGGAGGGGGCCAAGAGACCCAGTACTTC. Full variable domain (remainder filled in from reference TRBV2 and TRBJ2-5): EPEVTQTPSHQVTQMGQEVILRCVPISNHLYFYWYRQILGQKVEFLVSFYNNEISEKSEIFDDQFSVERPDGSNFTLKIRSTKLEDSAMYFCASSEHLAGGGQETQYFGPGTRLLVL.

In DNA, the CDR3 is TGTGCCAGCAGCCCCTCCGGGACAGCATCCTATGGCTACACCTTC. It codes for CASSPSGTASYGYTF. V usage is TRBV5-4 and J usage is TRBJ1-2, with 7 positions matching TRBD1. The germline CDR1 and CDR2 sequences are SGHNT and YYREEE (reference sequence). V dropped 4 bases and J dropped 4; count of bases not matched to a gene: 10. This CDR3 is built from 15 residues.

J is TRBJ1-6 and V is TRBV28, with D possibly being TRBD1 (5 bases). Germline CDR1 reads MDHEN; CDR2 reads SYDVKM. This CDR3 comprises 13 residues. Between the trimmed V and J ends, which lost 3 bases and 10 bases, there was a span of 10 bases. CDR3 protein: CASSFQGNSPLHF. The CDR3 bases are TGTGCCAGCAGTTTTCAGGGCAACTCACCCCTCCACTTT.

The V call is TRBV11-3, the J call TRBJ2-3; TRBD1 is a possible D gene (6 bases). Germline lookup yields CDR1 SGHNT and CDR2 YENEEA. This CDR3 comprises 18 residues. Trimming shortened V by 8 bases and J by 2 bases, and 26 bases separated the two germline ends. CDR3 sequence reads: CASPTQFKLDRDTDTQYF. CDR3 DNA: TGTGCCAGCCCCACGCAGTTTAAGTTGGACAGAGACACAGATACGCAGTATTTT.

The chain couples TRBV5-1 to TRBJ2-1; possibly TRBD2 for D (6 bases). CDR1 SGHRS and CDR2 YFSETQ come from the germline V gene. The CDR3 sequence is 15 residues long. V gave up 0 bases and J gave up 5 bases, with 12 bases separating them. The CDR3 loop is CASSLELAPNNEQFF. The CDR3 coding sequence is TGCGCCAGCAGCTTGGAACTAGCACCTAACAATGAGCAGTTCTTC.